Included here is one T cell receptor (beta chain) sequence, with context. TCR beta CDR3 regions were amplified from RNA transcripts. HTBI primers were used for first-round RT-PCR of the TCR CDR3. Each CDR3 protein gets one entry after TCRdb re-called the multiplex PCR reads with MiXCR. The sample has about 320,000 distinct CDR3 sequences; approximately 15% are singletons. The data derive from a study of T cells in Graves' hyperthyroidism and ophthalmopathy. Germline values: CDR1 DFQATT, CDR2 SNEGSKA (reference sequence). Trimming pared 3 bases from V and 6 bases from J, leaving 8 bases between. The CDR3 loop spans 12 amino acids. From approximately 9.3 ml of fresh peripheral blood, PBMCs were isolated.

This chain joins TRBV20-1 and TRBJ2-2; possible D gene TRBD2, 5 bases. The source material was blood. This clonotype originated in a young man with Graves' hyperthyroidism. The CDR3 protein is CSARGDPGELFF. CDR3 sequence (DNA): TGCAGTGCTAGGGGAGACCCCGGGGAGCTGTTTTTT.